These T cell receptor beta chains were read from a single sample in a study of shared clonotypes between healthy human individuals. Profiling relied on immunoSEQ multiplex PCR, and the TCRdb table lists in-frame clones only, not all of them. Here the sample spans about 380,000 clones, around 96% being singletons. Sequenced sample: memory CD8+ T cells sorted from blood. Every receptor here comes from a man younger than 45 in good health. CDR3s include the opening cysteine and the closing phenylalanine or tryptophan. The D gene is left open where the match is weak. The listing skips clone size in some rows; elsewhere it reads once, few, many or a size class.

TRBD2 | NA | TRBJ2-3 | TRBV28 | TGTGCCAGCAGTTTAATCTTAGCGGGTAGCACAGATACGCAGTATTTT | CASSLILAGSTDTQYF
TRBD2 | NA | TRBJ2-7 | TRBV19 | TGTGCCAGTAGTACCGGACTAGCGGGATGGGAGCAGTACTTC | CASSTGLAGWEQYF
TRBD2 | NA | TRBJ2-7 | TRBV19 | TGTGCCAGTAGTAGGCTAGCGGGACCTAAAGAACTCTACGAGCAGTACTTC | CASSRLAGPKELYEQYF
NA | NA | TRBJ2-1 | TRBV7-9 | TGTGCCAGCAGCTTAGCCCTTGGGCGGATCTACAATGAGCAGTTCTTC | CASSLALGRIYNEQFF
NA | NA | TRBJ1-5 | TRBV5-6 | TGTGCCAGCAGCTTGGTTGGTGGGAATCAGCCCCAGCATTTT | CASSLVGGNQPQHF
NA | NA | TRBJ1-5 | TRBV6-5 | TGTGCCAGCAGTTACTGGCAGGGCACTCAGCCCCAGCATTTT | CASSYWQGTQPQHF
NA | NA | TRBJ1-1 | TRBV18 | TGTGCCAGCTCACCAGTGCAGGGCCTGAACACTGAAGCTTTCTTT | CASSPVQGLNTEAFF
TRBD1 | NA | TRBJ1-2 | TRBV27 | TGTGCCAGCAGTTTAGGGACAGGTTCACTTTATGGCTACACCTTC | CASSLGTGSLYGYTF
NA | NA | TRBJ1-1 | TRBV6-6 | TGTGCCAGCAGTTACCCGAAGGGTGGTGGGAACACTGAAGCTTTCTTT | CASSYPKGGGNTEAFF
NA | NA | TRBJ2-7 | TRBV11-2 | TGTGCCAGCAGCCCGGCCTACGAGCAGTACTTC | CASSPAYEQYF
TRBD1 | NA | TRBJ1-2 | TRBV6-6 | TGTGCCAGCAGTTACTTATTGGGACAGCCGGGCTATGGCTACACCTTC | CASSYLLGQPGYGYTF
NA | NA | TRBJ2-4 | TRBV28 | TGTGCCAGCAGACCGCCTCCCGGAGGAGGCAAAAACATTCAGTACTTC | CASRPPPGGGKNIQYF
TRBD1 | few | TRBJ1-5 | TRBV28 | TGTGCCAGCAGTATGGACAGGGGAAATCGCAATCAGCCCCAGCATTTT | CASSMDRGNRNQPQHF
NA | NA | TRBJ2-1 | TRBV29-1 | TGCAGCGTTGCGGGCGGGTCAGGCTCCTACAATGAGCAGTTCTTC | CSVAGGSGSYNEQFF
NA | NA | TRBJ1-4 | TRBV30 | TGTGCCTGGAGGGTCGGGTCCGGACGAAAACTGTTTTTT | CAWRVGSGRKLFF
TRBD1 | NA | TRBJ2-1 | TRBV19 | TGTGCCAGTAGTATAGTAACAGGGGGCCGGAATGAGCAGTTCTTC | CASSIVTGGRNEQFF
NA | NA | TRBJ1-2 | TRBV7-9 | TGTGCCAGCAGCTTAGCTCGGGGGGACTCCCCGGGCTACACCTTC | CASSLARGDSPGYTF
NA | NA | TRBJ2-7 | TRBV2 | TGTGCCAGCAGTGGGAGAGGGGAGCGGCAGTACTTC | CASSGRGERQYF
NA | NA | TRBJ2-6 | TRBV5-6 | TGTGCCAGCAGCTTGGTGACCCGCTCTGGGGCCAACGTCCTGACTTTC | CASSLVTRSGANVLTF
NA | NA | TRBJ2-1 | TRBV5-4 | TGTGCCAGCAGCTTCCCCCCCAATGAGCAGTTCTTC | CASSFPPNEQFF
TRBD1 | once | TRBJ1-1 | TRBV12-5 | TGTGCTAGCACAGGGGGTAGTGGTGAAGCTTTCTTT | CASTGGSGEAFF
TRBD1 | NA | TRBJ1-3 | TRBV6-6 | TGTGCCAGCAGTTACTTTACAGGGGCGACTGGAAACACCATATATTTT | CASSYFTGATGNTIYF
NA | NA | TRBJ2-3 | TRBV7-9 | TGTGCCAGCATCCCTGGTGGGCCCCACACAGATACGCAGTATTTT | CASIPGGPHTDTQYF
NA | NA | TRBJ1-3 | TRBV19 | TGTGCCAGAGTGGAGACAGAAGGTGGAAACACCATATATTTT | CARVETEGGNTIYF
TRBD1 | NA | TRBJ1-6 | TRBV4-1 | TGCGCCAGCAGCCAAGCGAGACAGGGTAATTCACCCCTCCACTTT | CASSQARQGNSPLHF
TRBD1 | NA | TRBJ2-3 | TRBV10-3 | TGTGCCATCAGTGCAAGGGGACAGTTCACAGATACGCAGTATTTT | CAISARGQFTDTQYF
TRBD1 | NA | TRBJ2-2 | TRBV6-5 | TGTGCCAGCACTCGGACAGGGGGGGCCGGGGAGCTGTTTTTT | CASTRTGGAGELFF
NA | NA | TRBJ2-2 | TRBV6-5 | TGTGCCAGCCTAGGCACCGGGGAGCTGTTTTTT | CASLGTGELFF
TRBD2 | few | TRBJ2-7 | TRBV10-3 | TGTGCCATCACTAGCGGGAGCGAGCAGTACTTC | CAITSGSEQYF
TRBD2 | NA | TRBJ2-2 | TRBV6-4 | TGTGCCAGCAGTCCTGAACTAGCGCACACCGGGGAGCTGTTTTTT | CASSPELAHTGELFF
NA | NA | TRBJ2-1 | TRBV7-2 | TGTGCCAGCAGGGAACCGGGACTTTACAATGAGCAGTTCTTC | CASREPGLYNEQFF
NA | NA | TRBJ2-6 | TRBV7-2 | TGTGCCAGCAGTCGCTCTGGGGCCAACGTCCTGACTTTC | CASSRSGANVLTF
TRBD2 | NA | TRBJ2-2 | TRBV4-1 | TGCGCCAGCAGCCAAGTTATAGCGGGAGTCCCCACCGGGGAGCTGTTTTTT | CASSQVIAGVPTGELFF
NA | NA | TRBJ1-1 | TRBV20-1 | TGCAGTGCTCCGAGCTACGAAGCTTTCTTT | CSAPSYEAFF
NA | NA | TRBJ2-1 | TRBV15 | TGTGCCACCAGCAGAGCTGACCGATACAATGAGCAGTTCTTC | CATSRADRYNEQFF
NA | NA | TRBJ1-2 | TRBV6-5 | TGTGCCAGCAGTTACTCGACCGGGAACTATGGCTACACCTTC | CASSYSTGNYGYTF
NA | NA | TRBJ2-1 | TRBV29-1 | TGCAGCGTTGCTAGTAGTTCCTACAATGAGCAGTTCTTC | CSVASSSYNEQFF
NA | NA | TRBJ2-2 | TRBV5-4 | TGTGCCAGCAGCTTGGAGAGCTGGAACACCGGGGAGCTGTTTTTT | CASSLESWNTGELFF
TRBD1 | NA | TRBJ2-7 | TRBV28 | TGTGCCAGCAGTTTCCGGACAGGTTTGAGCGAGCAGTACTTC | CASSFRTGLSEQYF
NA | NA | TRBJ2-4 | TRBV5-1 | TGCGCCAGCAGCTTGGGCGGGATCCCAGGGGACATTCAGTACTTC | CASSLGGIPGDIQYF
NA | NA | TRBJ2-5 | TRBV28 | TGTGCCAGCAGTCCAGGGAAAAGGGAGACCCAGTACTTC | CASSPGKRETQYF
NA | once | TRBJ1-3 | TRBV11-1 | TGTGCCAGCAGCTTAGGCGGCTTTTCTTCTGGAAACACCATATATTTT | CASSLGGFSSGNTIYF
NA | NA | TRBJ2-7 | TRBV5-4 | TGTGCCAGCAGCTTAATACCGACCACCTACGAGCAGTACTTC | CASSLIPTTYEQYF
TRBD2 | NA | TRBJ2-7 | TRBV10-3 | TGTGCCATCAGGACTAGCGGTGCCTACGAGCAGTACTTC | CAIRTSGAYEQYF
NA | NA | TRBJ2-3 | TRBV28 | TGTGCCAGCAGTCACAGGGGAGGTGGCACAGATACGCAGTATTTT | CASSHRGGGTDTQYF
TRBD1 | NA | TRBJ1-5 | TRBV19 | TGTGCCAGTAGTCGGACAGGGGGCGGTCAGCCCCAGCATTTT | CASSRTGGGQPQHF
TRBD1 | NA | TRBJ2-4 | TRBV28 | TGTGCCGTATCTCTGACAGGGGGAGCCAAAAACATTCAGTACTTC | CAVSLTGGAKNIQYF
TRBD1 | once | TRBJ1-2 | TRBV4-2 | TGTGCCAGCAGCCCGGGACAGGGACCCAACTATGGCTACACCTTC | CASSPGQGPNYGYTF
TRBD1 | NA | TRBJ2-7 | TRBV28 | TGTGCCAGCAGTTTTCCGGGACAGGGTTCCTACGAGCAGTACTTC | CASSFPGQGSYEQYF
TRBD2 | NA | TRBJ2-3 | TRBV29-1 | TGCAGCGTCCAACTAGCGGGAGGTCCCGGCTATACGCAGTATTTT | CSVQLAGGPGYTQYF
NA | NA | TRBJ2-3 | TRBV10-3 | TGTGCCATCAGTGAGTTTTCAGCGAGCACAGATACGCAGTATTTT | CAISEFSASTDTQYF
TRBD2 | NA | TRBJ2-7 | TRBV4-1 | TGCGCCAGCAGCCTCCGGACTAGCGGGAGTCTTACCTACGAGCAGTACTTC | CASSLRTSGSLTYEQYF
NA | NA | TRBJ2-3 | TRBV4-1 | TGCGCCAGCAGCCAATACGATGCTAGCACAGATACGCAGTATTTT | CASSQYDASTDTQYF
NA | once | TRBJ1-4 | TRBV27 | TGTGCCAGCAGTAGCTCCTATCGGGCGGACGAAAAACTGTTTTTT | CASSSSYRADEKLFF
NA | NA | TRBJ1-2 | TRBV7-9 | TGTGCCAGCAGCTTAGGGGTAGGGGAAAATGTTAACTATGGCTACACCTTC | CASSLGVGENVNYGYTF
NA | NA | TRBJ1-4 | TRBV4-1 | TGCGCCAGCAGCCAAGGGGGCTGGGGTGAAAAACTGTTTTTT | CASSQGGWGEKLFF
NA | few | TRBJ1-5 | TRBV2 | TGTGCCAGCAGTGATCAGGGGTGGAGCAATCAGCCCCAGCATTTT | CASSDQGWSNQPQHF
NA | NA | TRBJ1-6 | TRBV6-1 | TGTGCCAGCAGGGCCGCTTCACCCCTCCACTTT | CASRAASPLHF
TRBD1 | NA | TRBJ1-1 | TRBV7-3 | TGTGCCAGCAGCACGGGACAGGGCAGGATAACTGAAGCTTTCTTT | CASSTGQGRITEAFF